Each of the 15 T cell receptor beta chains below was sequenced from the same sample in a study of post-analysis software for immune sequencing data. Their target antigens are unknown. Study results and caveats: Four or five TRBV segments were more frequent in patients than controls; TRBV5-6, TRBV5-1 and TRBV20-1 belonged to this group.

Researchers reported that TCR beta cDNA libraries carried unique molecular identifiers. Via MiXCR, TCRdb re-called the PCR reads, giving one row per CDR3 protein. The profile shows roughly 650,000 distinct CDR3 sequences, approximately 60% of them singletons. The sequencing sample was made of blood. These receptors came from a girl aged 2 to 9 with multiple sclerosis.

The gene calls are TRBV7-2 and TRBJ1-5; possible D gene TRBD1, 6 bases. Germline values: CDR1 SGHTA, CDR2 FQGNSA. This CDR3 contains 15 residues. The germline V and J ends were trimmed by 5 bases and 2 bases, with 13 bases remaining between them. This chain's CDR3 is CASSGVGGRNQPQHF. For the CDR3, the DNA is TGTGCCAGCAGCGGGGTAGGGGGTCGCAATCAGCCCCAGCATTTT.

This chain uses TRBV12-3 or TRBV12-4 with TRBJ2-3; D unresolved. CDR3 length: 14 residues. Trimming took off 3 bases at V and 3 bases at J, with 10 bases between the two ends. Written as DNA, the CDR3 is TGTGCCAGCAGTTTGCAGGAGCTAACAGATACGCAGTATTTT. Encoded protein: CASSLQELTDTQYF.

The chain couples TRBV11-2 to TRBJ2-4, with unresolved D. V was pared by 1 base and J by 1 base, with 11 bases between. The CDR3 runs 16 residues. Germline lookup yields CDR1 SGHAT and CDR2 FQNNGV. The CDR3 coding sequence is TGTGCCAGCAGCTTAGGGGTCTGGATTGCCAAAAACATTCAGTACTTC. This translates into CASSLGVWIAKNIQYF.

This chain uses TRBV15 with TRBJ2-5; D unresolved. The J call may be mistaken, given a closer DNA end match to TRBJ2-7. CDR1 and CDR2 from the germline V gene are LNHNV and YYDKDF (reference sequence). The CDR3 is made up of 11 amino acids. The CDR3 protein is CATSREREQYF. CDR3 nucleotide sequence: TGTGCCACCAGCAGAGAGCGCGAGCAGTACTTC.

The CDR3 DNA reads as TGTGCCAGCAGCTTATTTTCATCTGCTAATGAAAAACTGTTTTTT. Translated: CASSLFSSANEKLFF. The chain joins TRBV7-9 to TRBJ1-4, with D unclear. Per germline, CDR1 SEHNR and CDR2 FQNEAQ (reference sequence). The CDR3 length is 15 residues. Trimming removed 2 bases at V and 3 bases at J, with 10 bases between.

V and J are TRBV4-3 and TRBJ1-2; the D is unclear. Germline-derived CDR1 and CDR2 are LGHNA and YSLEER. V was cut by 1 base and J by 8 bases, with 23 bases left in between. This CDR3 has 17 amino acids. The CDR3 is CASSQVGTELLAGGYTF. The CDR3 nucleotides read TGCGCCAGCAGCCAAGTGGGCACGGAACTTCTTGCCGGCGGCTACACCTTC.

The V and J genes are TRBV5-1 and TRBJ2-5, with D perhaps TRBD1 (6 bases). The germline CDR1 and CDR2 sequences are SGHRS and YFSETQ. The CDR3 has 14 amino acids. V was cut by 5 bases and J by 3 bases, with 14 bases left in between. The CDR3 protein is CASSSGALEETQYF. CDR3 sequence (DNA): TGCGCCAGCAGTTCAGGGGCACTTGAAGAGACCCAGTACTTC.

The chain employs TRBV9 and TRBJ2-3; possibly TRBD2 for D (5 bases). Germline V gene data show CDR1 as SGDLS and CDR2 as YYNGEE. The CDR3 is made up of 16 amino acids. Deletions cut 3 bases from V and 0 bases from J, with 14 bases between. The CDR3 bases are TGTGCCAGCAGCGCCGTGGGAGCGGTAAGCACAGATACGCAGTATTTT. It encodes CASSAVGAVSTDTQYF.

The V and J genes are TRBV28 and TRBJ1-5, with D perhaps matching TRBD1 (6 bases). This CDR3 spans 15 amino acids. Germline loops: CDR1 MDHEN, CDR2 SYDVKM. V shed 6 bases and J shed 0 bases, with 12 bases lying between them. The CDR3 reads CASSHRVYSNQPQHF. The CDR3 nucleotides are TGTGCCAGCAGCCACAGGGTGTATAGCAATCAGCCCCAGCATTTT.

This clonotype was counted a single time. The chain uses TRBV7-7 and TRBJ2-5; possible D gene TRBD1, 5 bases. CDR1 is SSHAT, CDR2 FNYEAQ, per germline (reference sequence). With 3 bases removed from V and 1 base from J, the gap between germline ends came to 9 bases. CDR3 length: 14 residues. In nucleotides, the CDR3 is TGTGCCAGCAGCTTGTACAGGTTCCAAGAGACCCAGTACTTC. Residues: CASSLYRFQETQYF. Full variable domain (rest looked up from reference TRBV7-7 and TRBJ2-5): GAGVSQSPRYKVTKRGQDVTLRCDPISSHATLYWYQQALGQGPEFLTYFNYEAQPDKSGLPSDRFSAERPEGSISTLTIQRTEQRDSAMYRCASSLYRFQETQYFGPGTRLLVL.

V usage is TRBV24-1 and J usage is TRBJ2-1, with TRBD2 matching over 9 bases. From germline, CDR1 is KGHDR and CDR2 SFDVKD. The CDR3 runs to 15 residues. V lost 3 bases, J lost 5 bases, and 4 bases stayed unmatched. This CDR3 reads CATSDRASGNNEQFF. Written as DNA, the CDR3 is TGTGCCACCAGTGATCGAGCTAGCGGGAACAATGAGCAGTTCTTC.

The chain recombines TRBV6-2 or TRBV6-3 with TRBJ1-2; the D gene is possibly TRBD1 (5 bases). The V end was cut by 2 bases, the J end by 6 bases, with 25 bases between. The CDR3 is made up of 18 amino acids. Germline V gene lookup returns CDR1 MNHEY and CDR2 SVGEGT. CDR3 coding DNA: TGTGCCAGCAGTTACGACGGCGATATTTGGGGCGGGAAGGATGGCTACACCTTC. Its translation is CASSYDGDIWGGKDGYTF.

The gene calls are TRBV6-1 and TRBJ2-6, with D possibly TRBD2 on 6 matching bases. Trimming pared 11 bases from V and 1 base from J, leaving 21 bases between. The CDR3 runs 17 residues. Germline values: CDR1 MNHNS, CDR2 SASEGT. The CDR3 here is CACSRGGLRSGANVLTF. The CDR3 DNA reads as TGTGCCTGCTCAAGGGGCGGACTAAGGTCTGGGGCCAACGTCCTGACTTTC.

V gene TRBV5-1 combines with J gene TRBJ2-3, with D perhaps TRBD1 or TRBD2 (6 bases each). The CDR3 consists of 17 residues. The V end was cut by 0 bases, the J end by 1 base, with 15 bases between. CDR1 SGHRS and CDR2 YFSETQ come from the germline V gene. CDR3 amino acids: CASSLVRLGGRTDTQYF. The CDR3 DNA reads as TGCGCCAGCAGCTTGGTCAGGTTAGGGGGGCGCACAGATACGCAGTATTTT. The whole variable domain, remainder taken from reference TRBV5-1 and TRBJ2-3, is KAGVTQTPRYLIKTRGQQVTLSCSPISGHRSVSWYQQTPGQGLQFLFEYFSETQRNKGNFPGRFSGRQFSNSRSEMNVSTLELGDSALYLCASSLVRLGGRTDTQYFGPGTRLTVL.

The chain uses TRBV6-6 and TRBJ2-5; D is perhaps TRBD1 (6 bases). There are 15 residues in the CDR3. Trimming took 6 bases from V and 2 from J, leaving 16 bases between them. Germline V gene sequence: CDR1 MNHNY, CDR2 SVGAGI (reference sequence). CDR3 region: CASRVTGMGQETQYF. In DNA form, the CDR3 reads TGTGCCAGCAGGGTTACAGGGATGGGGCAAGAGACCCAGTACTTC.